Shown below are 29 T cell receptor beta chains from a single sample sequenced in a study of regulatory T cells in long-lasting Graves disease. Time point noted: persistent/refractory GD, antithyroid drugs over 5 years with positive TRAb. Extracted RNA from PBMCs served as the source of the TCR library. For TCR beta, libraries came from iRepertoire HTBI primers and Arm-PCR of CDR3 regions. TCRdb passed the multiplex PCR reads through MiXCR, listing each CDR3 protein once. The data hold about 290,000 distinct CDR3 sequences, with under 25% observed a single time. The sequencing here drew on peripheral blood mononuclear cells (PBMCs), taken when the disease was refractory, from a patient treated with antithyroid drugs. The origin of the receptors is a female donor with Graves disease.

This rearrangement joins TRBV5-6 to TRBJ2-3; D is perhaps TRBD1 (6 bases). CDR1 is SGHDT, CDR2 YYEEEE, per germline. The CDR3 covers 12 residues. V lost 3 bases to trimming and J lost 5 bases, with 7 bases between them. Written as DNA, the CDR3 is TGTGCCAGCAGCTCAGGGGTAGATACGCAGTATTTT. It codes for CASSSGVDTQYF.

The chain has TRBV30 and TRBJ1-1, with D unresolved. With 4 bases removed from V and 0 bases from J, the gap between germline ends came to 9 bases. This CDR3 spans 13 amino acids. Germline-derived CDR1 and CDR2 are GTSNPN and SVGIG (reference sequence). The CDR3 coding sequence is TGTGCCTGGAAGAGGAATATGAACACTGAAGCTTTCTTT. This gives the protein CAWKRNMNTEAFF.

This clonotype has ten or more counts. V is TRBV2 and J is TRBJ2-1; tentative D call: TRBD2 (5 bases). Trimming stripped 5 bases from V and 4 bases from J, with 12 bases between. The germline gives CDR1 SNHLY, CDR2 FYNNEI. CDR3 length equals 14 residues. This CDR3 reads CASSWASLYNEQFF. CDR3 in DNA: TGTGCCAGCAGTTGGGCTAGCTTGTACAATGAGCAGTTCTTC.

The chain joins TRBV18 to TRBJ2-1; D gene uncertain. V lost 2 bases and J lost 4, with 3 bases in between. The CDR3 length is 12 residues. The germline V gene has CDR1 KGHSH and CDR2 LQKENI. The CDR3 nucleotides are TGTGCCAGCTCACCAGGGTACAATGAGCAGTTCTTC. This sequence encodes CASSPGYNEQFF.

There are many counts of this clonotype. The V call is TRBV6-1, the J call TRBJ1-1; 12 nucleotides align to TRBD1. V was clipped by 0 bases and J by 4 bases; unmatched bases: 3. Looked up from germline, CDR1 is MNHNS and CDR2 is SASEGT. This CDR3 region has 16 residues. Here the CDR3 DNA reads TGTGCCAGCAGTGAAGCGGGACAGGGGGCTGTCACTGAAGCTTTCTTT. Protein: CASSEAGQGAVTEAFF.

The rearrangement joins TRBV19 to TRBJ2-4; 10 nucleotides line up with TRBD2. This CDR3 spans 13 amino acids. Trimming took 5 bases from V and 10 from J; bases not matched to a gene: 5. Germline V gives CDR1 LNHDA, CDR2 SQIVND (reference sequence). The CDR3 DNA reads as TGTGCCAGTAGTGTCCTAGCGGGGGAGATTCAGTACTTC. Its translation is CASSVLAGEIQYF.

About this clonotype: A read error may be the cause here, since a much bigger clone is one base away. For the CDR3, the DNA is TGTGCCAGCGGCTTTCCGAGCGCGACCCAGTACTTC. This translates into CASGFPSATQYF. The chain recombines TRBV7-9 with TRBJ2-5; D is undetermined. Germline CDR1 and CDR2: SEHNR and FQNEAQ (reference sequence). The CDR3 extends over 12 amino acids.

The rearrangement joins TRBV9 to TRBJ1-3, with unresolved D. The V gene's germline CDR1 is SGDLS and CDR2 YYNGEE. The length of the CDR3 is 12 residues. The germline V and J ends were trimmed by 4 bases and 6 bases, with 8 bases remaining between them. The CDR3 sequence: CASSPDANTIYF. The CDR3 nucleotides are TGTGCCAGCAGCCCTGACGCAAACACCATATATTTT.

This clonotype was recorded a few times. The chain couples TRBV5-6 to TRBJ1-2; 10 bases are shared with TRBD1. CDR3 size: 16 residues. The V and J ends lost 4 bases and 4 bases, in that order; junction bases with no gene match: 10. Germline V gene data show CDR1 as SGHDT and CDR2 as YYEEEE. CDR3 bases: TGTGCCAGCAGCCGCCGGGACAGGGGATTTTTCTATGGCTACACCTTC. Residues: CASSRRDRGFFYGYTF.

This clonotype was picked up many times. The chain has TRBV28 and TRBJ1-5, with D uncertain. This CDR3 is built from 14 residues. V shed 3 bases and J shed 7 bases, with 13 bases lying between them. Germline assignment: CDR1 MDHEN and CDR2 SYDVKM. CDR3 DNA: TGTGCCAGCAGTTTTGGAGGTTCGAGGCAGCCCCAGCATTTT. It translates to CASSFGGSRQPQHF.

This clonotype was seen ten or more times. The V call is TRBV7-9, the J call TRBJ1-1; the D is unclear. The V end was cut by 5 bases, the J end by 0 bases, with 10 bases between. Germline lookup yields CDR1 SEHNR and CDR2 FQNEAQ (reference sequence). CDR3 length: 14 amino acids. CDR3: CASSPQSLNTEAFF. The CDR3 nucleotides are TGTGCCAGCAGCCCGCAAAGCCTGAACACTGAAGCTTTCTTT.

The table lists this clonotype with a few counts. The genes are TRBV11-2 and TRBJ2-5; 7 bases are shared with TRBD2. This CDR3 has 14 amino acids. Losses at the gene ends were 4 bases for V and 2 bases for J; bases not matched to a gene: 4. CDR1 is SGHAT and CDR2 is FQNNGV in the germline V gene. CDR3 in DNA: TGTGCCAGCAGCTCGGGACTACCGCAAGAGACCCAGTACTTC. As protein: CASSSGLPQETQYF.

This clonotype was seen more than once but under ten times. CDR3 sequence (DNA): TGTGCCAGCAGCCAGACAGGGTATGAAGCTTTCTTT. Amino acid sequence: CASSQTGYEAFF. The chain recombines TRBV3-1 with TRBJ1-1, with TRBD1 identical over 7 bases. Trimming at V came to 3 bases and at J to 7 bases, leaving 2 bases not matched to a gene. This CDR3 has 12 amino acids. The germline CDR1 and CDR2 sequences are LGHDT and YNNKEL (reference sequence).

This clonotype was observed a single time. An end of the junction does not agree with germline; a read error may underlie this. This rearrangement joins TRBV7-2 to TRBJ2-7, with 9 bases lining up with TRBD2. The CDR3 runs 15 residues. Germline CDR1 SGHTA, CDR2 FQGNSA. The CDR3 loop reads CANSSTGTSWYEQYF. The CDR3, as DNA: TGTGCCAACAGCTCCACCGGGACTAGCTGGTACGAGCAGTACTTC. The complete variable domain, with remaining parts taken from reference TRBV7-2 and TRBJ2-7, reads GAGVSQSPSNKVTEKGKDVELRCDPISGHTALYWYRQSLGQGLEFLIYFQGNSAPDKSGLPSDRFSAERTGGSVSTLTIQRTQQEDSAVYLCANSSTGTSWYEQYFGPGTRLTVT.

The chain uses TRBV29-1 and TRBJ1-1, with D perhaps matching TRBD1 (5 bases). The CDR3 extends over 14 amino acids. The V gene's germline CDR1 is SQVTM and CDR2 ANQGSEA. V was cut by 4 bases and J by 0 bases, with 12 bases left in between. The CDR3 nucleotides are TGCAGCGTTGTACAGGACACTTTGAACACTGAAGCTTTCTTT. It codes for CSVVQDTLNTEAFF.

This clonotype was detected many times. The junction departs from the called germline gene at one end, perhaps through a read error. The chain carries TRBV5-5 and TRBJ1-6; D is possibly TRBD1 (6 bases). The germline V gene encodes CDR1 SGHKS and CDR2 YYEKEE (reference sequence). The CDR3 has 13 residues. CDR3 in DNA: TGTGCCAGCAACTTGGAGGGGGATTCACCCCTCCACTTT. It specifies CASNLEGDSPLHF.

The sample holds a few counts of this clonotype. V and J are TRBV2 and TRBJ1-2; D is possibly TRBD1 (6 bases). CDR1 and CDR2 (germline): SNHLY, FYNNEI. Between the trimmed V and J ends, which lost 8 bases and 7 bases, there was a span of 17 bases. This CDR3 contains 13 residues. The CDR3 coding sequence is TGTGCCAGCCGGGGCACAGGGTCGATTGGCTACACCTTC. Its translation is CASRGTGSIGYTF.

A word on this clonotype: This likely comes from a read error, as the CDR3 has no conserved phenylalanine or tryptophan at its end. V is TRBV29-1 and J is TRBJ1-4; D is unclear. V was trimmed by 4 bases and J by 0 bases, leaving 6 bases between them. This CDR3 is built from 13 residues. Germline V gene lookup returns CDR1 SQVTM and CDR2 ANQGSEA. CDR3 bases: TGCAGCGTTGGGGGAGCAACTAATGAAAAACTGTTTCTT. It encodes CSVGGATNEKLFL.

This clonotype was detected ten times or more. The genes are TRBV11-2 and TRBJ2-7; TRBD1 is a possible D gene (6 bases). V lost 1 base to trimming and J lost 0 bases, with 13 bases between them. The germline V gene encodes CDR1 SGHAT and CDR2 FQNNGV. The CDR3 is made up of 16 amino acids. The CDR3 protein is CASSLGPRGPSYEQYF. The CDR3 DNA sequence: TGTGCCAGCAGCTTAGGTCCCAGGGGACCCTCCTACGAGCAGTACTTC.

This clonotype was seen just once. V and J are TRBV15 and TRBJ2-5, with TRBD2 matching 8 bases. This CDR3 spans 15 amino acids. J gave up 5 bases and V 3 bases, and 8 bases lay outside the gene matches. Germline CDR1 and CDR2: LNHNV and YYDKDF (reference sequence). This chain's CDR3 is CATSSSQREWETQYF. CDR3 sequence (DNA): TGTGCCACCAGCAGTTCTCAGCGGGAGTGGGAGACCCAGTACTTC. The variable domain in full, completed from reference TRBV15 and TRBJ2-5, reads DAMVIQNPRYQVTQFGKPVTLSCSQTLNHNVMYWYQQKSSQAPKLLFHYYDKDFNNEADTPDNFQSRRPNTSFCFLDIRSPGLGDTAMYLCATSSSQREWETQYFGPGTRLLVL.

This clonotype was observed a handful of times. The V gene is TRBV19, the J gene TRBJ1-1; 9 nucleotides align to TRBD1. The CDR3 length is 14 residues. V lost 7 bases to trimming and J lost 1 base; unmatched junction nucleotides: 4. CDR1 LNHDA and CDR2 SQIVND come from the germline V gene (reference sequence). The CDR3 reads CASKGDRENTEAFF. CDR3 DNA sequence: TGTGCCAGTAAAGGGGACAGGGAGAACACTGAAGCTTTCTTT. Supplemented by reference TRBV19 and TRBJ1-1, the full variable domain reads DGGITQSPKYLFRKEGQNVTLSCEQNLNHDAMYWYRQDPGQGLRLIYYSQIVNDFQKGDIAEGYSVSREKKESFPLTVTSAQKNPTAFYLCASKGDRENTEAFFGQGTRLTVV.

This clonotype was detected many times. This rearrangement joins TRBV15 to TRBJ2-2; D might be TRBD2 (5 bases). The germline CDR1 and CDR2 sequences are LNHNV and YYDKDF (reference sequence). With 2 bases removed from V and 2 bases from J, the gap between germline ends came to 15 bases. The CDR3 runs to 17 residues. CDR3 protein: CATSRQLRTLNTGELFF. DNA of the CDR3: TGTGCCACCAGCAGACAATTGAGGACTTTAAACACCGGGGAGCTGTTTTTT.

This clonotype occurred many times. V and J are TRBV30 and TRBJ1-1, with D maybe TRBD1 (5 bases). The CDR3 has 12 amino acids. Germline V gene sequence: CDR1 GTSNPN, CDR2 SVGIG (reference sequence). V dropped 8 bases and J dropped 3 bases, with 13 bases sitting between them. The CDR3 DNA reads TGTGCCGTCTGGGGGGACGACACTGAAGCTTTCTTT. Protein: CAVWGDDTEAFF.

This clonotype was recorded a few times. J is TRBJ1-1 and V is TRBV3-1; TRBD1 is a possible D gene (6 bases). Germline V lookup: CDR1 LGHDT, CDR2 YNNKEL (reference sequence). V lost 1 base to trimming and J lost 5 bases, with 11 bases between them. The CDR3 runs 14 residues. CDR3 in amino acids: CASSQAGARTEAFF. Written as DNA, the CDR3 is TGTGCCAGCAGCCAAGCGGGGGCCCGGACTGAAGCTTTCTTT.

V and J are TRBV24-1 and TRBJ1-2; weak D call: TRBD1 (5 bases). The CDR3 extends over 13 amino acids. V lost 4 bases, J lost 2 bases, and 7 bases lay in between. From germline, CDR1 is KGHDR and CDR2 SFDVKD. CDR3 in amino acids: CATSDDRNYGYTF. CDR3 nucleotides: TGTGCCACCAGTGACGACAGAAACTATGGCTACACCTTC.

This clonotype was seen only a few times. The rearrangement joins TRBV14 to TRBJ1-1; unclear D gene. CDR3 length: 12 amino acids. The germline gives CDR1 SGHDN, CDR2 FVKESK. Trimming stripped 3 bases from V and 7 bases from J, with 9 bases between. The CDR3 DNA reads TGTGCCAGCAGCCACGGGTCTCATGAAGCTTTCTTT. Protein: CASSHGSHEAFF. The entire variable domain, with the rest obtained from reference TRBV14 and TRBJ1-1, is as follows: EAGVTQFPSHSVIEKGQTVTLRCDPISGHDNLYWYRRVMGKEIKFLLHFVKESKQDESGMPNNRFLAERTGGTYSTLKVQPAELEDSGVYFCASSHGSHEAFFGQGTRLTVV.

Ten or more counts support this clonotype. The chain carries TRBV7-2 and TRBJ2-5; D is unclear. In germline, CDR1 is SGHTA, CDR2 FQGNSA. The CDR3 is 13 residues long. V dropped 0 bases and J dropped 7 bases, with 9 bases sitting between them. Here the CDR3 reads CASSLASDGTQYF. CDR3 DNA sequence: TGTGCCAGCAGCTTAGCGTCAGACGGGACCCAGTACTTC.

This clonotype was observed a handful of times. The chain couples TRBV28 to TRBJ2-2, with TRBD1 matching 8 bases. The CDR3 length is 14 residues. Germline V gene sequence: CDR1 MDHEN, CDR2 SYDVKM. Trimming cost V 4 bases and J 4 bases; bases outside gene matches: 2. The CDR3 loop is CASSWTGITGELFF. For the CDR3, the DNA is TGTGCCAGCAGTTGGACAGGGATCACCGGGGAGCTGTTTTTT. The full variable domain, its missing parts supplied by reference TRBV28 and TRBJ2-2, is DVKVTQSSRYLVKRTGEKVFLECVQDMDHENMFWYRQDPGLGLRLIYFSYDVKMKEKGDIPEGYSVSREKKERFSLILESASTNQTSMYLCASSWTGITGELFFGEGSRLTVL.

The chain combines TRBV9 with TRBJ2-3; tentative D call: TRBD2 (6 bases). The CDR3 spans 16 residues. Looked up from germline, CDR1 is SGDLS and CDR2 is YYNGEE. Deletions cut 1 base from V and 1 base from J, with 13 bases between. The CDR3 region is CASSVRSGSGTDTQYF. In DNA, the CDR3 is TGTGCCAGCAGCGTACGCTCCGGGAGCGGCACAGATACGCAGTATTTT.